The next 20 T cell receptor beta chains were all read from a single sample in a study of T cell responses to AZD1222 COVID-19 vaccine. Repertoires were generated with immunoSEQ multiplex PCR, while TCRdb's copy carries only in-frame clones and drops some. Among roughly 67,000 clones listed, about three quarters were seen once. Sequencing used peripheral blood, obtained on day 0 of AZD1222 vaccination. These receptor sequences come from an adult in good health.

The V call is TRBV7-2, the J call TRBJ1-3, with 9 bases fitting TRBD1. Germline V gives CDR1 SGHTA, CDR2 FQGNSA. With V trimmed by 4 bases and J by 3 bases, 4 bases remained unmatched. The CDR3 is 15 amino acids. In nucleotides, the CDR3 is TGTGCCAGCAGCTCTCACAGGGGGCTTGGAAACACCATATATTTT. Amino acids: CASSSHRGLGNTIYF.

The chain recombines TRBV7-6 with TRBJ1-4; D gene ambiguous. The V gene lost 1 base and the J gene lost 7 bases, with 22 bases spanning the gap. The germline gives CDR1 SGHVS, CDR2 FNYEAQ. The CDR3 runs 18 residues. CDR3 loop: CASSLVSQSSPRGEKLFF. The CDR3 DNA sequence: TGTGCCAGCAGCTTAGTATCACAGAGTAGCCCTCGGGGTGAAAAACTGTTTTTT.

The chain couples TRBV7-2 to TRBJ1-4; D is uncertain. Germline V lookup: CDR1 SGHTA, CDR2 FQGNSA. This CDR3 has 12 residues. Trimming removed 8 bases from V and 0 bases from J, with 4 bases in between. In nucleotides, the CDR3 is TGTGCCAGCGGGGCAACTAATGAAAAACTGTTTTTT. Protein product: CASGATNEKLFF.

The chain links TRBV18 to TRBJ2-4; 7 bases map to TRBD1. There are 16 residues in the CDR3. The ends lost 4 bases at V and 0 bases at J; junction bases unmatched: 6. Germline CDR1 and CDR2: KGHSH and LQKENI. CDR3 residues: CASSLTGKLAKNIQYF. CDR3 nucleotides: TGTGCCAGCTCACTGACAGGGAAGCTAGCCAAAAACATTCAGTACTTC. The whole variable domain, remainder taken from reference TRBV18 and TRBJ2-4, is NAGVMQNPRHLVRRRGQEARLRCSPMKGHSHVYWYRQLPEEGLKFMVYLQKENIIDESGMPKERFSAEFPKEGPSILRIQQVVRGDSAAYFCASSLTGKLAKNIQYFGAGTRLSVL.

This clone has only a few counts. The chain has TRBV11-2 and TRBJ1-2, with unresolved D. CDR3 size: 16 residues. The germline V gene encodes CDR1 SGHAT and CDR2 FQNNGV. Deletions cut 5 bases from V and 2 bases from J, with 18 bases between. The CDR3: CASSVRYGRLNYGYTF. CDR3 in DNA: TGTGCCAGCAGCGTAAGATATGGAAGATTGAACTATGGCTACACCTTC.

The chain links TRBV2 to TRBJ1-2; 7 bases map to TRBD1. The CDR3 contains 13 residues. Germline assignment: CDR1 SNHLY and CDR2 FYNNEI. V gave up 6 bases and J gave up 5 bases; unmatched junction bases: 6. This CDR3 is CASSPRTGYGYTF. As DNA, the CDR3 is TGTGCCAGCAGCCCTAGGACAGGATATGGCTACACCTTC. Full variable domain (missing parts from reference TRBV2 and TRBJ1-2): EPEVTQTPSHQVTQMGQEVILRCVPISNHLYFYWYRQILGQKVEFLVSFYNNEISEKSEIFDDQFSVERPDGSNFTLKIRSTKLEDSAMYFCASSPRTGYGYTFGSGTRLTVV.

V gene TRBV29-1 combines with J gene TRBJ2-1; TRBD2 agrees at 8 bases. After removal of 6 bases from V and 5 bases from J, the junction contained 9 bases not matched to a gene. This CDR3 comprises 14 residues. Germline-derived CDR1 and CDR2 are SQVTM and ANQGSEA. The CDR3 DNA sequence: TGCAGCGTCAGCGGGAGAGCCTCAAACAATGAGCAGTTCTTC. It yields the protein CSVSGRASNNEQFF.

This clone was counted a few times. This chain links TRBV6-5 with TRBJ2-4; D is perhaps TRBD2 (6 bases). Per germline, CDR1 MNHEY and CDR2 SVGAGI. Between the trimmed V and J ends, which lost 6 bases and 9 bases, there was a span of 21 bases. This CDR3 spans 15 amino acids. The CDR3 spells CASRLLGGREPIQYF. In DNA, the CDR3 is TGTGCCAGCAGGCTATTGGGGGGACGGGAGCCCATTCAGTACTTC.

A few counts support this clone. CDR3 nucleotide sequence: TGTGCCAGTAGCAACCTCGGACAGGGGGAGTACTTC. Its protein is CASSNLGQGEYF. The chain combines TRBV19 with TRBJ2-7; 10 bases match TRBD1. The CDR3 length is 12 residues. The V gene end was trimmed by 6 bases and the J gene end by 11 bases; junction bases not matched to a gene: 7. Germline CDR1 and CDR2: LNHDA and SQIVND (reference sequence). The variable domain in full, with the rest retrieved from reference TRBV19 and TRBJ2-7, is DGGITQSPKYLFRKEGQNVTLSCEQNLNHDAMYWYRQDPGQGLRLIYYSQIVNDFQKGDIAEGYSVSREKKESFPLTVTSAQKNPTAFYLCASSNLGQGEYFGPGTRLTVT.

The genes are TRBV18 and TRBJ2-7, with D unresolved. The CDR3 covers 14 residues. Trimming cost V 4 bases and J 5 bases, with 15 bases left between them. Germline V gene sequence: CDR1 KGHSH, CDR2 LQKENI. The CDR3 spells CASSLSAEYNEQYF. Here the CDR3 DNA reads TGTGCCAGCTCACTGTCAGCAGAGTACAACGAGCAGTACTTC.

V gene TRBV5-1 combines with J gene TRBJ1-2; D is unclear. V shed 0 bases and J shed 1 base, with 10 bases lying between them. The germline V gene has CDR1 SGHRS and CDR2 YFSETQ. This CDR3 spans 15 amino acids. The CDR3 spells CASSLDSSLNYGYTF. The CDR3 nucleotides are TGCGCCAGCAGCTTGGACTCCAGCCTTAACTATGGCTACACCTTC.

This clone has a single count. The chain couples TRBV6-6 to TRBJ2-2, with D hard to call. Germline lookup yields CDR1 MNHNY and CDR2 SVGAGI (reference sequence). Trimming pared 4 bases from V and 4 bases from J, leaving 16 bases between. The CDR3 consists of 16 residues. CDR3 region: CASSSRVPGSTGELFF. The CDR3 bases are TGTGCCAGCAGTTCCCGCGTACCCGGGTCCACCGGGGAGCTGTTTTTT.

This clone turned up a few times. The V and J genes are TRBV20-1 and TRBJ1-5; possibly TRBD1 for D (6 bases). Per germline, CDR1 DFQATT and CDR2 SNEGSKA (reference sequence). V was shortened by 3 bases and J by 5 bases, with 11 bases between the two germline ends. The CDR3 consists of 13 residues. The CDR3 loop reads CSASSGEDQPQHF. DNA for the CDR3: TGCAGTGCTAGTTCAGGGGAAGATCAGCCCCAGCATTTT.

The chain recombines TRBV7-9 with TRBJ2-7; perhaps TRBD2 as D (6 bases). Per germline, CDR1 SEHNR and CDR2 FQNEAQ (reference sequence). V lost 5 bases and J lost 9, with 20 bases in between. This CDR3 contains 14 residues. CDR3 nucleotide sequence: TGTGCCAGCAGCGACCGCGGACGGGAGATTTGGCAGTACTTC. Residues: CASSDRGREIWQYF.

The DNA of the CDR3 is TGTGCCAGTAGTCCCCTCACACCCGCTGGGGGCCACGAGCAGTACTTC. Protein product: CASSPLTPAGGHEQYF. The chain has TRBV19 and TRBJ2-7; D is possibly TRBD1 (6 bases). V lost 5 bases and J 5 bases, leaving 22 bases between the germline ends. Germline V lookup: CDR1 LNHDA, CDR2 SQIVND (reference sequence). The CDR3 runs 16 residues.

This chain links TRBV15 with TRBJ1-4; TRBD1 matches at 10 bases. V lost 2 bases and J lost 0; bases outside the gene matches: 12. The germline gives CDR1 LNHNV, CDR2 YYDKDF (reference sequence). The CDR3 is made up of 20 amino acids. Here the CDR3 reads CATSRQDRGASFTTNEKLFF. The CDR3 DNA follows: TGTGCCACCAGCAGACAGGACAGGGGGGCAAGTTTTACAACTAATGAAAAACTGTTTTTT.

As for this clone: The sample contains more than one DNA sequence encoding this CDR3. The chain is built from TRBV29-1 and TRBJ1-2, with D tentatively TRBD1 (6 bases). The V end lost 6 bases, the J end lost 5 bases, and 10 bases lay between the germline ends. The CDR3 length is 11 residues. The germline V gene encodes CDR1 SQVTM and CDR2 ANQGSEA. Here the CDR3 reads CSVGGGYGYTF. The CDR3 coding sequence is TGCAGCGTGGGAGGGGGGTATGGCTACACCTTC.

This chain links TRBV28 with TRBJ1-3, with 7 bases aligning to TRBD1. With V trimmed by 3 bases and J by 0 bases, 11 bases remained unmatched. This CDR3 is 18 amino acids long. CDR1 is MDHEN, CDR2 SYDVKM, per germline. Written as DNA, the CDR3 is TGTGCCAGCAGTTTTACGGCCGGGACAGTTCTCTCTGGAAACACCATATATTTT. Translating gives CASSFTAGTVLSGNTIYF.

The V call is TRBV28, the J call TRBJ1-1; 10 bases are a match to TRBD1. V lost 2 bases and J lost 1; bases outside the gene matches: 7. This CDR3 region has 17 residues. CDR1 is MDHEN and CDR2 is SYDVKM in the germline V gene. The CDR3: CASSLRTGGVANTEAFF. The CDR3 DNA is TGTGCCAGCAGTTTACGGACAGGGGGAGTGGCGAACACTGAAGCTTTCTTT.

This sequence joins TRBV5-8 and TRBJ1-4; D gene uncertain. Per germline, CDR1 SGHTS and CDR2 YDEGEE. CDR3 length: 14 residues. The V and J ends lost 6 bases and 3 bases respectively, with 12 bases between them. The CDR3 DNA reads TGTGCCAGCAACCGGCGCGGGGCTAATGAAAAACTGTTTTTT. It translates to CASNRRGANEKLFF.